A single sample is the source of the 8 T cell receptor beta chains below, sequenced in a study of beta chain features in type 1 diabetes. The study reverse transcribed the entire isolated RNA, so it sequenced expressed TCRB transcripts. Clones were read by immunoSEQ multiplex PCR, and TCRdb kept only the in-frame ones, dropping some. The profile shows hundreds of thousands of clones, about 14% of them singletons. The specimen was naive CD4+ T cells from blood. The source of these receptors is a man in his late teens or twenties in good health.

The chain is built from TRBV6-6 and TRBJ2-1; no firm D call. Looked up from germline, CDR1 is MNHNY and CDR2 is SVGAGI (reference sequence). This CDR3 contains 16 residues. With 3 bases removed from V and 4 bases from J, the gap between germline ends came to 16 bases. CDR3 in DNA: TGTGCCAGCAGTTATGTGGTGGCCCCCGAATACAATGAGCAGTTCTTC. Its protein is CASSYVVAPEYNEQFF.

This chain connects TRBV15 to TRBJ1-2; maybe TRBD1 (5 bases). Trimming stripped 2 bases from V and 6 bases from J, with 19 bases between. Germline V gives CDR1 LNHNV, CDR2 YYDKDF (reference sequence). The CDR3 extends over 16 amino acids. The CDR3 DNA reads as TGTGCCACCAGCAGAAGGAATCCGGGCCCCAGGGATGGCTACACCTTC. Its translation is CATSRRNPGPRDGYTF.

In this sample, this clone turned up a few times. V gene TRBV7-8 combines with J gene TRBJ1-6, with 9 bases that match TRBD1. Germline V CDR1 and CDR2: SGHVS, FQNEAQ. The CDR3 has 15 amino acids. V shed 2 bases and J 6 bases; nucleotides not matched to a gene: 2. As DNA, the CDR3 is TGTGCCAGCAGCTTAACAGGGGGCCTTAATTCACCCCTCCACTTT. It encodes CASSLTGGLNSPLHF. Based on the CDR3 plus reference TRBV7-8 and TRBJ1-6, the full variable domain is GAGVSQSPRYKVAKRGQDVALRCDPISGHVSLFWYQQALGQGPEFLTYFQNEAQLDKSGLPSDRFFAERPEGSVSTLKIQRTQQEDSAVYLCASSLTGGLNSPLHFGNGTRLTVT.

This clone occurred a few times. V usage is TRBV10-3 and J usage is TRBJ2-3; D possibly corresponds to TRBD2 (5 bases). Germline CDR1 is ENHRY and CDR2 is SYGVKD. The CDR3 covers 14 residues. With 10 bases removed from V and 0 bases from J, the gap between germline ends came to 14 bases. In nucleotides, the CDR3 is TGTGCCAGCGGGTGGAGCCAGAGCACAGATACGCAGTATTTT. Translating it yields CASGWSQSTDTQYF.

V gene TRBV5-4 combines with J gene TRBJ1-3; no clear D. V was trimmed by 0 bases and J by 7 bases, leaving 17 bases between them. This CDR3 is built from 16 residues. Per the germline V gene, CDR1 is SGHNT and CDR2 is YYREEE (reference sequence). The CDR3 bases are TGTGCCAGCAGCTTGGTAGGCCACGACGGGAGGAACACCATATATTTT. Translation: CASSLVGHDGRNTIYF.

In this sample, this clone turned up a few times. V usage is TRBV7-9 and J usage is TRBJ1-1, with 9 bases aligning to TRBD1. Germline CDR1 and CDR2: SEHNR and FQNEAQ (reference sequence). The CDR3 runs 15 residues. V dropped 6 bases and J dropped 5; count of bases not matched to a gene: 10. CDR3 in DNA: TGTGCCAGCAGGCCGCGGGACAGGGTTGGAACTGAAGCTTTCTTT. Amino acids: CASRPRDRVGTEAFF.

This clone was seen only a few times. A read error may account for a junction end that differs from germline. The chain employs TRBV7-3 and TRBJ1-2; D gene ambiguous. The CDR3 totals 11 residues. Germline CDR1 is SGHTA and CDR2 is FQGTGA. The CDR3 reads CASSLGRVTVF. In DNA form, the CDR3 reads TGTGCCAGCAGCTTAGGGAGAGTCACGGTCTTC.

The chain joins TRBV18 to TRBJ1-1, with 7 nucleotides matching TRBD1. The CDR3 extends over 15 amino acids. After removal of 4 bases from V and 3 bases from J, the junction contained 8 bases not matched to a gene. Per the germline V gene, CDR1 is KGHSH and CDR2 is LQKENI. The CDR3 region has the DNA TGTGCCAGCTCACACCTACAGGGGCGGGACACTGAAGCTTTCTTT. Its translation is CASSHLQGRDTEAFF.